The entry below gives a single T cell receptor beta chain sequence along with its context. The data are from a study of human thymus T cells. Corrective heart surgery yielded resections, and these provided the thymus tissue. Generated by immunoSEQ multiplex PCR, the TCRdb table keeps only in-frame clones and is missing some. The top ten clones hold just over 0.03% of a sample with about 78,000 clones, roughly 96% of them seen once. The origin of this receptor is a boy younger than two with a congenital heart defect but otherwise immunologically healthy. Sequencing input: thymus tissue.

The DNA of the CDR3 is TGCGCCAGCAGCCAAAGGACGAGGAACACTGAAGCTTTCTTT. Encoded protein: CASSQRTRNTEAFF. This chain links TRBV4-1 with TRBJ1-1, with D unresolved. The ends were cut back, 2 bases at V and 1 base at J, with 8 bases in the middle. This CDR3 has 14 residues. From germline, CDR1 is MGHRA and CDR2 YSYEKL.